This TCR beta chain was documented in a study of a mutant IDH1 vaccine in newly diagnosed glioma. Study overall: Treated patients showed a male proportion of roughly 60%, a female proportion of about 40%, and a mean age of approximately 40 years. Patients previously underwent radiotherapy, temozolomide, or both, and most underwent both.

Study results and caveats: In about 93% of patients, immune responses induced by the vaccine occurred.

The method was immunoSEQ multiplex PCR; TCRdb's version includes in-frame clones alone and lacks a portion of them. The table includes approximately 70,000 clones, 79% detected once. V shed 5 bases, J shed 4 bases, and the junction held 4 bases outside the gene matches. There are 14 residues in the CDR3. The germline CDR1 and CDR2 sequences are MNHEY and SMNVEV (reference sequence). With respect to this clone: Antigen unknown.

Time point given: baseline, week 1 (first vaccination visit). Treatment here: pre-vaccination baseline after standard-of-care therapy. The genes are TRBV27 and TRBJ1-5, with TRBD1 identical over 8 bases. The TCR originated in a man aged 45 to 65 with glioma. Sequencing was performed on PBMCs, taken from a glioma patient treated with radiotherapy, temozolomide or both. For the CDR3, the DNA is TGTGCCAGCAGTCCACGACAGGGGAATCAGCCCCAGCATTTT. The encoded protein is CASSPRQGNQPQHF.